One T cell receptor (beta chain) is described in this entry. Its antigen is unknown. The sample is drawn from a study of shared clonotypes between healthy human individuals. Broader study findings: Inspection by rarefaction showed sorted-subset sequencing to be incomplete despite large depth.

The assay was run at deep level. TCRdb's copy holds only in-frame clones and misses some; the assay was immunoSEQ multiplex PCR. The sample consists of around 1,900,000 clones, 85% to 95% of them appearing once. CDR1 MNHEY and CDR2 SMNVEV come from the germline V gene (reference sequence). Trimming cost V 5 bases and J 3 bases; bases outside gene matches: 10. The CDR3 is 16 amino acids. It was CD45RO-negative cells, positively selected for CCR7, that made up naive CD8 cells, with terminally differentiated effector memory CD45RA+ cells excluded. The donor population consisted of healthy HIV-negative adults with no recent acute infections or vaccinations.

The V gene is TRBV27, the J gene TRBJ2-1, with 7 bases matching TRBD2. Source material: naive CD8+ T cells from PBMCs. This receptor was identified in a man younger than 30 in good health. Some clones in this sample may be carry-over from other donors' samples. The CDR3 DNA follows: TGTGCCAGCAGTCCTCGACTGGGGGGGATCTACAATGAGCAGTTCTTC. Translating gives CASSPRLGGIYNEQFF.